Listed here are 24 T cell receptor beta chains from one sample, sequenced in a study of blood T cells in healthy people across ages. Then a second PCR, running roughly 7 to 11 cycles, was carried out with a sample-barcoded 5' primer and a J-beta primer mix. TCRdb re-called the 5' RACE reads with MiXCR, one entry per CDR3 protein. Seen here are 650,000 to 700,000 distinct CDR3 sequences, less than 40% observed once, and the top ten hold 15% to 17%. The sequencing sample was made of blood. The receptors shown here come from a woman over 75 in good health.

There are many counts of this clonotype. The chain couples TRBV20-1 to TRBJ2-7, with D possibly being TRBD2 (6 bases). The V gene lost 5 bases and the J gene lost 0 bases, with 20 bases spanning the gap. The CDR3 loop spans 16 amino acids. Germline V gives CDR1 DFQATT, CDR2 SNEGSKA (reference sequence). CDR3 sequence (DNA): TGCAGTGCTCGGGGAAGGAAGGGAGGAGCCTCCTACGAGCAGTACTTC. Translated, it gives CSARGRKGGASYEQYF.

The table lists this clonotype with a few counts. V and J are TRBV2 and TRBJ1-1, with 8 bases aligning to TRBD1. The V gene end was trimmed by 9 bases and the J gene end by 0 bases; junction bases not matched to a gene: 6. The V gene's germline CDR1 is SNHLY and CDR2 FYNNEI. This CDR3 has 14 amino acids. The DNA for the CDR3 is TGTGCCAGGAACGGACAGGGTGTGAACACTGAAGCTTTCTTT. Amino acid sequence: CARNGQGVNTEAFF.

This clonotype was observed a handful of times. CDR3: CASSPWGTYEQYF. In nucleotides, the CDR3 is TGCGCCAGCAGCCCCTGGGGTACCTACGAGCAGTACTTC. The chain uses TRBV5-1 and TRBJ2-7; D unresolved. V shed 4 bases and J shed 2 bases, with 10 bases lying between them. Per germline, CDR1 SGHRS and CDR2 YFSETQ. The CDR3 length is 13 residues. Full variable domain (remainder filled in from reference TRBV5-1 and TRBJ2-7): KAGVTQTPRYLIKTRGQQVTLSCSPISGHRSVSWYQQTPGQGLQFLFEYFSETQRNKGNFPGRFSGRQFSNSRSEMNVSTLELGDSALYLCASSPWGTYEQYFGPGTRLTVT.

This clonotype appeared a few times. Mismatch with germline at one junction end may stem from a read error. This rearrangement joins TRBV12-3 or TRBV12-4 to TRBJ2-2; 9 positions agree with TRBD2. The CDR3 contains 14 residues. CDR3 DNA: TGTGCCGGCAGGTTAGCGGGGGCCACCGGGGAGCTGTTTTTT. As protein: CAGRLAGATGELFF.

The chain combines TRBV30 with TRBJ2-4, with a tentative D call TRBD1 (6 bases). The CDR3 has 14 amino acids. Per germline, CDR1 GTSNPN and CDR2 SVGIG (reference sequence). Between the trimmed V and J ends, which lost 2 bases and 12 bases, there was a span of 20 bases. CDR3 loop: CAWSLGPKGDTQYF. The CDR3 nucleotides read TGTGCCTGGAGTCTAGGACCCAAAGGGGACACTCAGTACTTC.

The J gene is TRBJ1-1, the V gene TRBV15; the D gene is possibly TRBD1 (5 bases). Germline V lookup: CDR1 LNHNV, CDR2 YYDKDF (reference sequence). The CDR3 covers 15 residues. V shed 1 base and J shed 6 bases, with 15 bases lying between them. This CDR3 is CATSRGGRLGPEAFF. CDR3 nucleotides: TGTGCCACCAGCAGAGGTGGCAGGTTGGGACCTGAAGCTTTCTTT.

This clonotype came up many times. The rearrangement uses TRBV20-1 and TRBJ1-2; 9 positions agree with TRBD1. The CDR3 loop spans 15 amino acids. CDR1 and CDR2 from the germline V gene are DFQATT and SNEGSKA (reference sequence). Trimming at V came to 0 bases and at J to 7 bases, leaving 9 bases not matched to a gene. The chain's CDR3 is CSARDTRTGEIGYTF. The CDR3 nucleotides are TGCAGTGCTAGAGACACAAGGACAGGGGAGATTGGCTACACCTTC.

V is TRBV30 and J is TRBJ1-5, with D maybe TRBD1 (6 bases). V dropped 6 bases and J dropped 5 bases, with 17 bases sitting between them. There are 14 residues in the CDR3. Germline CDR1 is GTSNPN and CDR2 is SVGIG (reference sequence). CDR3 in amino acids: CACRGGGTDQPQHF. In DNA, the CDR3 is TGTGCCTGCAGGGGAGGGGGTACGGATCAGCCCCAGCATTTT.

The sample holds many counts of this clonotype. The chain carries TRBV5-1 and TRBJ2-7; 13 nucleotides align to TRBD2. Germline loops: CDR1 SGHRS, CDR2 YFSETQ. After removal of 0 bases from V and 0 bases from J, the junction contained 9 bases not matched to a gene. The CDR3 length is 19 residues. CDR3 DNA sequence: TGCGCCAGCAGCTTGGTCCCGGGACTAGCGGGGCGAAGCTCCTACGAGCAGTACTTC. Translating it yields CASSLVPGLAGRSSYEQYF.

The chain combines TRBV20-1 with TRBJ1-6; no firm D call. Trimming cost V 5 bases and J 6 bases, with 11 bases left between them. The CDR3 length is 13 residues. The germline gives CDR1 DFQATT, CDR2 SNEGSKA (reference sequence). In DNA form, the CDR3 reads TGCAGTGCTCCCACGGGAGCTAATTCACCCCTCCACTTT. Translation gives CSAPTGANSPLHF.

About this clonotype itself: Germline is not matched at one junction end, which may reflect a read error. The chain carries TRBV7-9 and TRBJ1-3; D not resolved. Per germline, CDR1 SEHNR and CDR2 FQNEAQ (reference sequence). This CDR3 has 10 amino acids. DNA for the CDR3: TGTGCCAGCAGGCAACACACCAGATATTTT. This sequence encodes CASRQHTRYF.

Many counts were recorded for this clonotype. This chain links TRBV3-1 with TRBJ2-5; 9 bases agree with TRBD2. CDR3 length: 16 amino acids. The V segment lost 1 base and the J segment 3 bases; nucleotides outside the gene matches: 6. CDR1 LGHDT and CDR2 YNNKEL come from the germline V gene (reference sequence). The DNA of the CDR3 is TGTGCCAGCAGCCAAGCGGAGTGGACTAGCGAAGAGACCCAGTACTTC. The encoded protein is CASSQAEWTSEETQYF.

This clonotype came up many times. The chain combines TRBV6-2 or TRBV6-3 with TRBJ2-1; no definite D call. Germline V gene data show CDR1 as MNHEY and CDR2 as SVGEGT. The ends were cut back, 6 bases at V and 5 bases at J, with 5 bases in the middle. The CDR3 loop spans 11 amino acids. CDR3 residues: CASSRDNEQFF. CDR3 coding DNA: TGTGCCAGCAGCAGAGACAATGAGCAGTTCTTC.

The chain employs TRBV6-2 or TRBV6-3 and TRBJ1-1, with D possibly TRBD1 on 6 matching bases. CDR1 MNHEY and CDR2 SVGEGT come from the germline V gene. The germline V and J ends were trimmed by 6 bases and 3 bases, with 17 bases remaining between them. The CDR3 contains 15 residues. CDR3 DNA sequence: TGTGCCAGCAGGGTACGGGGGCTTGGGGACACTGAAGCTTTCTTT. Protein: CASRVRGLGDTEAFF.

This clonotype has more than one count but fewer than ten. The CDR3 is CSASVGSYGYTF. The CDR3 nucleotides read TGCAGTGCTAGTGTCGGGAGCTATGGCTACACCTTC. The chain has TRBV20-1 and TRBJ1-2; D is uncertain. The CDR3 sequence is 12 residues long. Germline CDR1 is DFQATT and CDR2 is SNEGSKA (reference sequence). Between the trimmed V and J ends, which lost 3 bases and 4 bases, there was a span of 9 bases.

This clonotype was detected ten times or more. This sequence may be a read error, since a much larger clone differs from it by one base. This sequence joins TRBV2 and TRBJ2-5; 7 nucleotides align to TRBD2. Germline V gene sequence: CDR1 SNHLY, CDR2 FYNNEI. V lost 6 bases to trimming and J lost 2 bases; unmatched junction nucleotides: 6. CDR3 length equals 14 residues. The DNA of the CDR3 is TGTGCCAGCAGGTGCGGGACTAATCAAGAGACCCAGTACTTC. It codes for CASRCGTNQETQYF.

V usage is TRBV7-2 and J usage is TRBJ1-4; D uncertain. Germline-derived CDR1 and CDR2 are SGHTA and FQGNSA. V shed 1 base and J shed 9 bases, with 15 bases lying between them. CDR3 length: 15 amino acids. CDR3 DNA: TGTGCCAGCAGCTTAGTTTCACATGCGAATCAAAAACTGTTTTTT. Residues: CASSLVSHANQKLFF. Complete variable domain (other parts from reference TRBV7-2 and TRBJ1-4): GAGVSQSPSNKVTEKGKDVELRCDPISGHTALYWYRQSLGQGLEFLIYFQGNSAPDKSGLPSDRFSAERTGGSVSTLTIQRTQQEDSAVYLCASSLVSHANQKLFFGSGTQLSVL.

A word on this clonotype: Just one base apart from a much larger clone, this may be a read error. The chain joins TRBV9 to TRBJ2-3; TRBD1 or TRBD2 may be the D gene (5 bases each). The germline V and J ends were trimmed by 4 bases and 0 bases, with 12 bases remaining between them. The CDR3 extends over 15 amino acids. CDR1 is SGDLS and CDR2 is YYNGEE in the germline V gene. The CDR3 nucleotides read TGTGCCAGCAGCCCATGGGACCCTAGCACAGATACGCAGTATTTT. This sequence encodes CASSPWDPSTDTQYF.

On this clonotype itself: A much larger clone differs by one base, so this may be a read error. The chain is built from TRBV5-1 and TRBJ2-7; TRBD1 matches at 8 bases. The DNA matches TRBJ2-1 better at its end, which makes the J call doubtful. Germline V gives CDR1 SGHRS, CDR2 YFSETQ. This CDR3 comprises 14 residues. The CDR3 here is CASSYGQGAYEQFF. In DNA, the CDR3 is TGCGCCAGCAGCTATGGACAGGGCGCCTACGAGCAGTTCTTC.

This clonotype occurred many times. This sequence joins TRBV7-2 and TRBJ1-2, with D unresolved. V gave up 1 base and J gave up 4 bases, with 10 bases separating them. The CDR3 runs to 14 residues. Germline V gene lookup returns CDR1 SGHTA and CDR2 FQGNSA. This chain's CDR3 is CASSLGQASYGYTF. The DNA for the CDR3 is TGTGCCAGCAGCTTAGGCCAGGCGAGCTATGGCTACACCTTC.

The chain joins TRBV30 to TRBJ2-6; no clear D. Trimming stripped 1 base from V and 4 bases from J, with 14 bases between. Looked up from germline, CDR1 is GTSNPN and CDR2 is SVGIG (reference sequence). The CDR3 sequence is 16 residues long. CDR3 nucleotide sequence: TGTGCCTGGAGTGATAGTCGTACATTGGGGGCCAACGTCCTGACTTTC. Translation: CAWSDSRTLGANVLTF.

In its sample, this clonotype was seen many times. The chain joins TRBV28 to TRBJ2-3, with 9 bases aligning to TRBD2. The CDR3 has 16 residues. J gave up 6 bases and V 8 bases, and 15 bases lay outside the gene matches. Germline V gives CDR1 MDHEN, CDR2 SYDVKM. CDR3 loop: CASPSSLAGSADTQYF. The CDR3, as DNA: TGTGCCAGCCCCTCGAGTCTAGCGGGGAGTGCCGATACGCAGTATTTT.

V gene TRBV3-1 combines with J gene TRBJ2-3; D unresolved. The V end lost 0 bases, the J end lost 14 bases, and 21 bases lay between the germline ends. Germline V gene lookup returns CDR1 LGHDT and CDR2 YNNKEL (reference sequence). The CDR3 runs to 15 residues. The CDR3, as DNA: TGTGCCAGCAGCCAAGATCAATTGGGAAGTGAAAAACTGTATTTT. Translation: CASSQDQLGSEKLYF.

This chain links TRBV6-1 with TRBJ1-5; the D is unclear. From germline, CDR1 is MNHNS and CDR2 SASEGT. Between the trimmed V and J ends, which lost 6 bases and 0 bases, there was a span of 12 bases. This CDR3 is 15 amino acids long. The CDR3 loop is CASSHSSPSNQPQHF. The CDR3 nucleotides read TGTGCCAGCAGCCATTCCAGTCCTAGCAATCAGCCCCAGCATTTT.